The T cell receptor (beta chain) described here comes from a study of beta chain features in type 1 diabetes. Germline V CDR1 and CDR2: GTSNPN, SVGIG (reference sequence). The CDR3 extends over 11 amino acids. This clone came up a few times. Sequencing targeted expressed TCRB transcripts, as all isolated RNA had been reverse transcribed. Profiling relied on immunoSEQ multiplex PCR, and the TCRdb table lists in-frame clones only, not all of them. Here the sample spans about 180,000 clones, about an eighth being singletons. The sample consisted of central memory CD4+ T cells from blood. The chain links TRBV30 to TRBJ2-1, with TRBD2 matching 7 bases. The receptor's source is a woman aged 18-29 years in good health. CDR3 in amino acids: CGGGRVNEQFF. The CDR3 coding sequence is TGTGGGGGGGGGAGGGTCAATGAGCAGTTCTTC.